What follows are 2 T cell receptor beta chains derived from one specimen sequenced in a study of blood T cells in healthy people across ages. It was with a sample-barcoded 5' primer and a J-beta primer mix that a second PCR of roughly 6 to 11 cycles was run. TCRdb passed the 5' RACE reads through MiXCR, listing each CDR3 protein once. The table has 700,000 to 800,000 distinct CDR3 sequences, roughly 44% seen once. Sequencing was performed on blood. Receptor source: a woman aged 60-70 years in good health.

Only one count was recorded for this clonotype. The CDR3 nucleotides read TGCAGTGCTAGAGAGCCGACAGGGGGCTATGAAAAACTGTTTTTT. The encoded protein is CSAREPTGGYEKLFF. The chain links TRBV20-1 to TRBJ1-4, with 10 bases lining up with TRBD1. Trimming cost V 0 bases and J 6 bases; bases outside gene matches: 4. The CDR3 extends over 15 amino acids. CDR1 is DFQATT, CDR2 SNEGSKA, per germline (reference sequence).

This clonotype appeared many times. The chain is built from TRBV12-3 or TRBV12-4 and TRBJ2-1, with TRBD2 matching over 10 bases. V was pared by 5 bases and J by 2 bases, with 3 bases of the junction left unmatched. The CDR3 is 15 residues long. The DNA of the CDR3 is TGTGCCAGCAGTCGACTAGCGGGCCCCTACAATGAGCAGTTCTTC. Amino acids: CASSRLAGPYNEQFF.